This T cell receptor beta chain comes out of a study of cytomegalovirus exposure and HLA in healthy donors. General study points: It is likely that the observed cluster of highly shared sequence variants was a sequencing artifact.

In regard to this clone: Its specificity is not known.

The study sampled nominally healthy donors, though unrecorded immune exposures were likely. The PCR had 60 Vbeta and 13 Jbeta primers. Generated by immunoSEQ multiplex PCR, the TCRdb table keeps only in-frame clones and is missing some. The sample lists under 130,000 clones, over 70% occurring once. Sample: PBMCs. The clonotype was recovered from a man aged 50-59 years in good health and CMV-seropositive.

The CDR3 spells CASSHPLAGHNEQFF. CDR3 in DNA: TGTGCCAGCTCACACCCACTAGCGGGCCACAATGAGCAGTTCTTC. J is TRBJ2-1 and V is TRBV18; 9 bases line up with TRBD2. The V gene's germline CDR1 is KGHSH and CDR2 LQKENI. There are 15 residues in the CDR3. After removal of 4 bases from V and 5 bases from J, the junction contained 6 bases not matched to a gene.